A selection of T cell receptor beta chains follows, all from one sample in a study of blood T cell repertoires in COVID-19. Clones were read by immunoSEQ multiplex PCR, and TCRdb kept only the in-frame ones, dropping some. The sample lists more than 200,000 clones; around 80% were seen once. Sequenced input: PBMCs or T cells enriched from blood (not recorded which). The receptors derive from a man in his fifties or sixties who had recovered from COVID-19. CDR3s include the opening cysteine and the closing phenylalanine or tryptophan. D genes are given only for firm matches. A clone size is listed for some rows: how often the clone was seen (once, few, many), or a class if it is expanded.

>TRBV30|TRBJ1-2|TRBD1|.|12
CAWRTGGDGYTF
TGTGCCTGGAGGACAGGGGGGGATGGCTACACCTTC
>TRBV5-1|TRBJ1-1|.|few|15
CASSFRTARDTEAFF
TGCGCCAGCAGCTTCCGGACAGCCAGGGACACTGAAGCTTTCTTT
>TRBV11-3|TRBJ2-2|TRBD2|.|15
CASSYRGGPTGELFF
TGTGCCAGCAGCTACCGGGGGGGCCCCACCGGGGAGCTGTTTTTT
>TRBV19|TRBJ1-1|.|.|14
CASSIGDGGTEAFF
TGTGCCAGTAGTATAGGGGATGGCGGGACTGAAGCTTTCTTT
>TRBV9|TRBJ2-5|.|once|16
CASSVERGAQQETQYF
TGTGCCAGCAGCGTAGAACGGGGGGCCCAACAAGAGACCCAGTACTTC
>TRBV7-2|TRBJ1-6|.|.|15
CASSRNQGGDSPLHF
TGTGCCAGCAGCAGAAACCAGGGTGGTGATTCACCCCTCCACTTT
>TRBV11-2|TRBJ1-2|.|.|18
CASSLGSGGAPPNYGYTF
TGTGCCAGCAGCTTAGGTTCGGGGGGCGCGCCGCCGAACTATGGCTACACCTTC
>TRBV5-1|TRBJ1-2|.|.|14
CASSLDPGDYGYTF
TGCGCCAGCAGCTTGGATCCAGGGGACTATGGCTACACCTTC
>TRBV19|TRBJ1-5|.|.|14
CASRPVGGNQPQHF
TGTGCCAGTAGGCCCGTGGGCGGCAATCAGCCCCAGCATTTT
>TRBV4-2|TRBJ2-7|.|.|12
CASSQDTGEQYF
TGTGCCAGCAGCCAAGATACAGGCGAGCAGTACTTC
>TRBV19|TRBJ2-7|.|.|13
CASSPSRAGEQYF
TGTGCCAGTAGCCCTAGCAGAGCTGGGGAGCAGTACTTC
>TRBV24-1|TRBJ2-7|.|once|13
CATSELQGREQYF
TGTGCCACCAGTGAACTACAGGGACGCGAGCAGTACTTC
>TRBV5-1|TRBJ2-7|.|.|13
CASRQDITYEQYF
TGCGCCAGCAGACAGGACATAACCTACGAGCAGTACTTC
>TRBV10-2|TRBJ1-6|TRBD1|.|17
CASSESGQGALWSPLHF
TGCGCCAGCAGTGAGTCTGGGCAGGGGGCTTTGTGGTCACCCCTCCACTTT
>TRBV3-1/TRBV3-2|TRBJ1-1|TRBD1|.|15
CASSHSGQGNTEAFF
TGTGCCAGCAGTCACTCCGGACAGGGAAACACTGAAGCTTTCTTT
>TRBV9|TRBJ1-1|.|.|14
CASSVNGVNTEAFF
TGTGCCAGCAGCGTAAACGGAGTGAACACTGAAGCTTTCTTT
>TRBV7-2|TRBJ1-5|.|once|14
CASSLRGIDQPQHF
TGTGCCAGCAGCTTACGGGGGATTGATCAGCCCCAGCATTTT
>TRBV20-1|TRBJ2-7|.|.|11
CSVDKNDEQYF
TGCAGTGTCGACAAGAACGACGAGCAGTACTTC
>TRBV5-1|TRBJ2-5|.|.|16
CASSLSGQGGQETQYF
TGCGCCAGCAGCTTGAGCGGGCAGGGTGGACAAGAGACCCAGTACTTC
>TRBV3-1/TRBV3-2|TRBJ2-1|.|few|14
CASSQEARSGHKFF
TGTGCCAGCAGCCAAGAAGCTAGATCGGGTCATAAGTTCTTC
>TRBV11-2|TRBJ1-2|.|.|15
CASSLDPQGAVGYTF
TGTGCCAGCAGCTTAGATCCACAGGGAGCGGTTGGCTACACCTTC
>TRBV18|TRBJ2-1|.|.|15
CASSPRTGRDNEQFF
TGTGCCAGCTCACCTAGGACAGGGAGGGACAATGAGCAGTTCTTC
>TRBV6-5|TRBJ2-7|TRBD1|.|14
CASSGTGRESNQYF
TGTGCCAGCAGCGGGACAGGGAGAGAGTCAAATCAGTACTTC
>TRBV14|TRBJ1-1|.|.|13
CASSPVLNTEAFF
TGTGCCAGCAGTCCCGTACTAAACACTGAAGCTTTCTTT
>TRBV6-2/TRBV6-3|TRBJ2-3|.|few|13
CASSYGGTDTQYF
TGTGCCAGCAGTTACGGGGGGACAGATACGCAGTATTTT
>TRBV19|TRBJ1-3|TRBD1|.|17
CASSDRVPSLGGNTIYF
TGTGCCAGTAGTGACAGGGTCCCTTCGTTAGGTGGAAACACCATATATTTT
>TRBV6-4|TRBJ2-3|TRBD1|.|15
CASSPRDSATDTQYF
TGTGCCAGCAGTCCCCGGGACAGCGCCACAGATACGCAGTATTTT
>TRBV11-1|TRBJ1-1|.|.|14
CASSLEYEGTEAFF
TGTGCCAGCAGCTTAGAATATGAGGGCACTGAAGCTTTCTTT
>TRBV7-3|TRBJ1-6|.|.|15
CASSTFGDYNSPLHF
TGTGCCAGCAGTACCTTTGGAGACTATAATTCACCCCTCCACTTT
>TRBV27|TRBJ2-2|.|few|14
CASSRQAGTGELFF
TGTGCCAGCAGTCGCCAGGCGGGCACCGGGGAGCTGTTTTTT
>TRBV7-9|TRBJ2-3|TRBD2|.|14
CASSRGLATDTQYF
TGTGCCAGCAGCCGAGGACTAGCGACAGATACGCAGTATTTT
>TRBV6-1|TRBJ1-2|.|once|17
CASSELVPRQSNYGYTF
TGTGCCAGCAGTGAACTCGTCCCTCGACAGTCCAACTATGGCTACACCTTC
>TRBV6-5|TRBJ1-6|TRBD1|.|15
CASRRGQGDNSPLHF
TGTGCCAGCAGGCGTGGACAGGGGGATAATTCACCCCTCCACTTT
>TRBV4-3|TRBJ1-2|.|.|14
CASSQRTGNYGYTF
TGCGCCAGCAGCCAAAGAACAGGGAACTATGGCTACACCTTC
>TRBV3-1/TRBV3-2|TRBJ1-2|TRBD1|.|14
CASSPGQGPYGYTF
TGTGCCAGCAGCCCGGGACAGGGCCCTTATGGCTACACCTTC
>TRBV2|TRBJ1-1|.|once|14
CASSPDRWNTEAFF
TGTGCCAGCAGCCCGGACAGATGGAACACTGAAGCTTTCTTT
>TRBV7-2|TRBJ1-5|.|.|14
CASSPFLNNQPQHF
TGTGCCAGCAGCCCCTTCTTAAACAATCAGCCCCAGCATTTT
>TRBV4-3|TRBJ1-5|.|.|14
CASSQDRVNQPQHF
TGCGCCAGCAGCCAAGACAGGGTAAATCAGCCCCAGCATTTT
>TRBV5-1|TRBJ1-2|.|once|14
CASSLAEGDYGYTF
TGCGCCAGCAGCTTGGCCGAGGGGGACTATGGCTACACCTTC